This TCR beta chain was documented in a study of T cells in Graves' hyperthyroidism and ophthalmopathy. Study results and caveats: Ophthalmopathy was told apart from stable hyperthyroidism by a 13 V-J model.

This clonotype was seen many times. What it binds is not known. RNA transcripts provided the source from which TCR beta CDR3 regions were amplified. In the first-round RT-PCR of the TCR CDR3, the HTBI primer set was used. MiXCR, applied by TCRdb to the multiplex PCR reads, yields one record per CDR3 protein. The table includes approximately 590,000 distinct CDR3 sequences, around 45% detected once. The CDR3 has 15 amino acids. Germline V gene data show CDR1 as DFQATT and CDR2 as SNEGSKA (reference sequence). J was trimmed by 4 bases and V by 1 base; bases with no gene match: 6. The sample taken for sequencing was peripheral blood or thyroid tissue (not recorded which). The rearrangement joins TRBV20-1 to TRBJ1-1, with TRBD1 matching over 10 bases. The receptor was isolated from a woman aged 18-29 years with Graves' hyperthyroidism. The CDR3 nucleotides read TGCAGTGCTAGAGGGGACAGGGGATTTGTCACTGAAGCTTTCTTT. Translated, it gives CSARGDRGFVTEAFF.